This section outlines one T cell receptor (beta chain) sequence together with its context. The antigen remains undetermined. These data belong to a study of cytomegalovirus exposure and HLA in healthy donors. About the study: HLA-typed donors were the source of about 85 million unique TCRs held in an early data release. Genotyping of more than 300 donors showed that about 84% belonged to the Caucasian-associated ancestry cluster. Study-level findings and limits: Within an earlier analysis, most TCR beta V segments proved productive either about 90% or about 30% of the time. According to the study, around 160 TCR beta chains were cytomegalovirus-associated.

Germline CDR1 is LNHDA and CDR2 is SQIVND (reference sequence). With 5 bases clipped from V and 6 bases from J, the junction kept 8 bases outside the gene matches. The CDR3 spans 15 residues. This PCR relied on a set of 60 Vbeta primers and 13 Jbeta primers. Profiling relied on immunoSEQ multiplex PCR, and the TCRdb table lists in-frame clones only, not all of them. The sample holds some 110,000 clones, around 72% seen once. V usage is TRBV19 and J usage is TRBJ1-5; 9 bases align to TRBD1. This clonotype was sampled from a man in his thirties or forties in good health and CMV-seronegative. The sequenced material came from PBMCs. CDR3 amino acids: CASSSTQGARQPQHF. The CDR3 DNA sequence: TGTGCCAGTAGTTCAACACAGGGGGCGCGTCAGCCCCAGCATTTT.